This paragraph reports one T cell receptor beta chain. This clone was counted a single time. It has no known antigen specificity. It has no much larger one-base neighbor in the sample; base qualities were not kept. These data come from a study of blood T cell repertoires in COVID-19 (dated by TCRdb to about 2020). For the study in its entirety: The collaborator samples originated in the United States, Italy and Spain and spanned the acute and convalescent phases of COVID-19. Sample metadata almost always included a de-identified subject ID, COVID-19 status, age in years and sex. The dataset comprised deeply sampled blood TCRbeta repertoires from subjects exposed to, actively infected with, or recovered from COVID-19. A freely available public database, intended as a resource for researchers studying the immune response to SARS-CoV-2, is where the repertoires were released. Where available, HLA class I and class II types were obtained from metadata supplied by the sample provider rather than from assay-based typing. The prospective study material was composed of cDNA or gDNA derived from T cells, B-cell-depleted T cells, or PBMCs. Samples came from the ongoing ImmuneRACE study (first 160 participants) plus 1,254 subjects from 6 global collaborators. The paper's findings and limits, for the study overall: Clinical and demographic metadata were provided uncurated, with the amount varying by source and participant.

Whole blood was collected in K2EDTA tubes by collaborating institutions according to the institutions' own protocols. For TCRbeta analysis, collaborator samples were shipped as frozen whole blood, as isolated PBMCs, or as DNA extracted from either sample type. CDR1 and CDR2 (GTSNPN, SVGIG) derive from the germline V gene (reference sequence). From its cysteine to its phenylalanine, the CDR3 spans 13 amino acids. Of the read, only the CDR3 DNA is kept; its 39 bases are in frame from base 1. The junction shows trimming of 2 bases on V and 3 bases on J, plus 7 bases between the germline ends. The immunoSEQ Assay, a bias-controlled multiplex PCR, was used to amplify TCRbeta CDR3 regions from genomic DNA. The authors' pipeline ran thus. Nucleated cell counts per sample were estimated from amplification of reference gene primers within the assay. To quantify the absolute abundance of each unique TCRbeta CDR3 rearrangement, sequence reads were collapsed and filtered. For each sample, productive Simpson clonality was calculated as the square root of Simpson's diversity index over productive rearrangements. The clones in this table, taken by TCRdb from immuneACCESS, are in-frame only. Not every clone is retained; where verified, under half of the shortfall comes from an unresolved V gene, and the cause of the rest is unknown. That table gives V, J and clone size, and the DNA gave D and trimming. For this sample there are around 78,000 clones; approximately 89% appear just once. The top ten clonotypes cover approximately 1.8% of the sample.

The sequence is built from TRBV30 and TRBJ2-2, with the D gene too uncertain to name. This receptor was identified in a woman aged 55-69 years with acute or convalescent COVID-19. Sequencing was carried out using peripheral blood. The DNA reads as follows: TGTGCCTGGAGTTTCGGAGACACCGGGGAGCTGTTTTTT. Its protein is CAWSFGDTGELFF.